This T cell receptor beta chain emerged from a study of T cell responses to AZD1222 COVID-19 vaccine. Broader study findings: Every sample of the repertoires postdated the peak T cell response.

Generated by immunoSEQ multiplex PCR, the TCRdb table keeps only in-frame clones and is missing some. Of about 120,000 clones in the sample, 91% were seen once. This clone was recorded once. Its antigen remains unidentified. Germline V gene data show CDR1 as MGHRA and CDR2 as YSYEKL. The V gene end was trimmed by 0 bases and the J gene end by 3 bases; junction bases not matched to a gene: 12. The CDR3 consists of 19 residues. The source of this sequence is an adult in good health. The specimen was peripheral blood, collected on day 0 of AZD1222 vaccination. The chain carries TRBV4-1 and TRBJ2-2; 8 bases line up with TRBD1. This chain's CDR3 is CASSQELSKDRADTGELFF. The CDR3 DNA sequence: TGCGCCAGCAGCCAAGAGCTCTCAAAGGACAGGGCGGACACCGGGGAGCTGTTTTTT.